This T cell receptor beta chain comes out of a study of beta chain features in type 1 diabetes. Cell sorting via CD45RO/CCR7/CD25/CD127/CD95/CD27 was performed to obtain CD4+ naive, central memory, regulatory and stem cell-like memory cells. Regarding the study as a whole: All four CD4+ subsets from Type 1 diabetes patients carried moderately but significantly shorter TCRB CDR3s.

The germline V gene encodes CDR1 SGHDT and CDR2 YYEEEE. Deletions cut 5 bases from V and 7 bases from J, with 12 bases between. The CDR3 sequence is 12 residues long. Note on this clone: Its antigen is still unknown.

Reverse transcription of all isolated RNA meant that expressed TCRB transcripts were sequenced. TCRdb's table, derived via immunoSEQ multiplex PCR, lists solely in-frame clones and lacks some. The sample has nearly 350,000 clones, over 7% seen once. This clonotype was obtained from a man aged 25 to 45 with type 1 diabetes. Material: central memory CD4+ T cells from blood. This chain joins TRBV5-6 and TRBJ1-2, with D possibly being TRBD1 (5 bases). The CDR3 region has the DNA TGTGCCAGCAGGGGACCTGCTAGTGGCTACACCTTC. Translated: CASRGPASGYTF.